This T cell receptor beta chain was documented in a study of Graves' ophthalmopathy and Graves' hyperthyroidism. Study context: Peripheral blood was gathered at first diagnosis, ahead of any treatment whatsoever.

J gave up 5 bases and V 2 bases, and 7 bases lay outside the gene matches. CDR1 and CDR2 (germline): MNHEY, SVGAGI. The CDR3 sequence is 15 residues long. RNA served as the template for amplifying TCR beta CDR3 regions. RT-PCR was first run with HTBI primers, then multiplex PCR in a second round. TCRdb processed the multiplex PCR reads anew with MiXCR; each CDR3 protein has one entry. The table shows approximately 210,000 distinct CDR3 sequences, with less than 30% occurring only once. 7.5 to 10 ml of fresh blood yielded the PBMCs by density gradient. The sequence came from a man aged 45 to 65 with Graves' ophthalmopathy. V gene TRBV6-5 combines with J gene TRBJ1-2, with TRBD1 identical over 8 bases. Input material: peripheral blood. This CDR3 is CASSYNEDRVYGYTF. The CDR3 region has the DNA TGTGCCAGCAGTTACAACGAGGACAGGGTTTATGGCTACACCTTC.